What follows are 30 T cell receptor beta chains derived from one specimen sequenced in a study of cytomegalovirus exposure and HLA in healthy donors. Assay used: immunoSEQ multiplex PCR; TCRdb lists only in-frame clones, some missing. The table lists 150,000 or so clones, 75% to 90% of them singletons, with about a fifth in the top ten. Sequencing used PBMCs. Every receptor here comes from a man aged 18 to 29 in good health and CMV-seropositive.

The chain employs TRBV6-5 and TRBJ1-1; 9 bases map to TRBD1. This CDR3 contains 14 residues. With 4 bases clipped from V and 1 base from J, the junction kept 1 base outside the gene matches. Germline-derived CDR1 and CDR2 are MNHEY and SVGAGI. In nucleotides, the CDR3 is TGTGCCAGCAGTTGGGGACAGGGGAACACTGAAGCTTTCTTT. Its protein product is CASSWGQGNTEAFF.

The genes are TRBV30 and TRBJ1-1; 9 bases align to TRBD1. Losses at the gene ends were 0 bases for V and 10 bases for J; bases not matched to a gene: 12. This CDR3 is 15 amino acids long. Germline loops: CDR1 GTSNPN, CDR2 SVGIG (reference sequence). CDR3 in amino acids: CAWSVHIGTGRRAFF. CDR3 sequence (DNA): TGTGCCTGGAGTGTCCATATAGGGACAGGGAGAAGAGCTTTCTTT. Variable domain in full (rest from reference TRBV30 and TRBJ1-1): SQTIHQWPATLVQPVGSPLSLECTVEGTSNPNLYWYRQAAGRGLQLLFYSVGIGQISSEVPQNLSASRPQDRQFILSSKKLLLSDSGFYLCAWSVHIGTGRRAFFGQGTRLTVV.

The rearrangement joins TRBV5-1 to TRBJ2-7, with D tentatively TRBD1 (6 bases). Trimming took off 4 bases at V and 2 bases at J, with 13 bases between the two ends. The CDR3 runs 14 residues. CDR1 SGHRS and CDR2 YFSETQ come from the germline V gene. The CDR3, as DNA: TGCGCCAGCAGCCCAACAGGGCTGGCCTACGAGCAGTACTTC. Residues: CASSPTGLAYEQYF.

This clone has only one observation. The chain links TRBV11-2 to TRBJ2-1, with unresolved D. The CDR3 runs to 15 residues. Trimming took 5 bases from V and 2 from J, leaving 13 bases between them. CDR1 and CDR2 (germline): SGHAT, FQNNGV. CDR3 sequence: CASSPRRPPYNEQFF. In nucleotides, the CDR3 is TGTGCCAGCAGCCCTCGGCGGCCCCCCTACAATGAGCAGTTCTTC. The full variable domain, with the rest looked up from reference TRBV11-2 and TRBJ2-1, is EAGVAQSPRYKIIEKRQSVAFWCNPISGHATLYWYQQILGQGPKLLIQFQNNGVVDDSQLPKDRFSAERLKGVDSTLKIQPAKLEDSAVYLCASSPRRPPYNEQFFGPGTRLTVL.

The rearrangement uses TRBV29-1 and TRBJ2-5; D is possibly TRBD2 (5 bases). Per germline, CDR1 SQVTM and CDR2 ANQGSEA. Trimming removed 1 base from V and 7 bases from J, with 22 bases in between. This CDR3 comprises 16 residues. The CDR3 loop is CSVEGSLIGREGTQYF. In DNA form, the CDR3 reads TGCAGCGTTGAAGGAAGTCTGATCGGCCGTGAGGGGACCCAGTACTTC.

The rearrangement uses TRBV6-6 and TRBJ1-2; 9 bases map to TRBD1. The trim removed 5 bases at V and 3 bases at J, leaving 4 bases unmatched. CDR1 is MNHNY, CDR2 SVGAGI, per germline (reference sequence). The CDR3 is 14 residues long. In nucleotides, the CDR3 is TGTGCCAGCAGTCAGGGACAGGGCCACTATGGCTACACCTTC. It codes for CASSQGQGHYGYTF.

This chain connects TRBV4-1 to TRBJ2-3; D might be TRBD2 (6 bases). CDR1 is MGHRA and CDR2 is YSYEKL in the germline V gene. The V end was cut by 4 bases, the J end by 13 bases, with 18 bases between. This CDR3 spans 13 amino acids. CDR3 sequence: CASSRGTSHQKYF. CDR3 DNA sequence: TGCGCCAGCAGCCGCGGGACTTCCCACCAGAAGTATTTT.

The chain has TRBV5-1 and TRBJ1-5, with D perhaps matching TRBD1 (6 bases). The CDR3 spans 15 residues. Germline CDR1 reads SGHRS; CDR2 reads YFSETQ. Trimming left V 0 bases short and J 5 bases short, with 12 bases between. The CDR3 bases are TGCGCCAGCAGCTTGGGGGGACAAGGAGATCAGCCCCAGCATTTT. Its protein product is CASSLGGQGDQPQHF.

The chain uses TRBV6-5 and TRBJ1-2, with D unresolved. Germline CDR1 and CDR2: MNHEY and SVGAGI. This CDR3 has 12 residues. The V end lost 7 bases, the J end lost 7 bases, and 13 bases lay between the germline ends. The CDR3 protein is CASIPYGGGYTF. CDR3 DNA: TGTGCCAGCATCCCCTATGGAGGTGGCTACACCTTC.

The rearrangement links TRBV7-8 to TRBJ1-1; D possibly corresponds to TRBD1 (5 bases). Per germline, CDR1 SGHVS and CDR2 FQNEAQ. Trimming removed 5 bases at V and 3 bases at J, with 10 bases between. The CDR3 contains 13 residues. CDR3 DNA: TGTGCCAGCAGCCGCAGGGAAGACACTGAAGCTTTCTTT. Translated: CASSRREDTEAFF.

This sequence joins TRBV6-1 and TRBJ2-7, with TRBD1 as a possible D gene (6 bases). This CDR3 spans 14 amino acids. Germline CDR1 is MNHNS and CDR2 is SASEGT. V was trimmed by 6 bases and J by 2 bases, leaving 14 bases between them. CDR3 residues: CASRSHRVPYEQYF. The CDR3 DNA reads as TGTGCCAGCAGGTCCCACAGGGTACCCTACGAGCAGTACTTC.

The chain links TRBV6-6 to TRBJ1-1, with D maybe TRBD1 (6 bases). The CDR3 spans 13 residues. Trimming cost V 6 bases and J 11 bases, with 19 bases left between them. Per the germline V gene, CDR1 is MNHNY and CDR2 is SVGAGI (reference sequence). In DNA, the CDR3 is TGTGCCAGCAGCGAGACAGGCCCTGGAGACGCTTTCTTT. Amino acids: CASSETGPGDAFF.

The chain carries TRBV6-5 and TRBJ2-7, with D perhaps matching TRBD1 (5 bases). Trimming pared 7 bases from V and 2 bases from J, leaving 18 bases between. The CDR3 length is 15 residues. Germline values: CDR1 MNHEY, CDR2 SVGAGI. The CDR3 DNA is TGTGCCAGCACCGACCCAGGGCAGCTTCCCTACGAGCAGTACTTC. It is translated as CASTDPGQLPYEQYF.

V gene TRBV6-5 combines with J gene TRBJ2-1, with TRBD2 matching 11 bases. The CDR3 is made up of 16 amino acids. From germline, CDR1 is MNHEY and CDR2 SVGAGI. V lost 4 bases and J lost 3; bases outside the gene matches: 5. This CDR3 reads CASSWGGTSGYNEQFF. In nucleotides, the CDR3 is TGTGCCAGCAGTTGGGGGGGGACTAGCGGCTACAATGAGCAGTTCTTC.

The rearrangement uses TRBV29-1 and TRBJ2-5; tentative D call: TRBD1 (6 bases). Trimming cost V 1 base and J 5 bases, with 8 bases left between them. The V gene's germline CDR1 is SQVTM and CDR2 ANQGSEA. The CDR3 spans 12 residues. CDR3 residues: CSVEGQGETQYF. The DNA of the CDR3 is TGCAGCGTTGAAGGTCAGGGGGAGACCCAGTACTTC.

The chain recombines TRBV5-1 with TRBJ2-6; no firm D call. V lost 1 base and J 3 bases, leaving 2 bases between the germline ends. CDR1 is SGHRS and CDR2 is YFSETQ in the germline V gene. This CDR3 spans 13 amino acids. CDR3 residues: CASSLRGANVLTF. In DNA form, the CDR3 reads TGCGCCAGCAGCTTGCGTGGGGCCAACGTCCTGACTTTC.

This chain uses TRBV7-2 with TRBJ2-3; 8 nucleotides agree with TRBD2. Germline-derived CDR1 and CDR2 are SGHTA and FQGNSA. This CDR3 has 14 amino acids. J lost 4 bases, V lost 1 base, and 1 base had no gene match. CDR3 sequence (DNA): TGTGCCAGCAGCTTAGGGCGGGGGGCAGATACGCAGTATTTT. Its translation: CASSLGRGADTQYF.

A few counts support this clone. The rearrangement uses TRBV5-8 and TRBJ2-7; D is undetermined. Trimming took off 5 bases at V and 3 bases at J, with 6 bases between the two ends. There are 11 residues in the CDR3. Per the germline V gene, CDR1 is SGHTS and CDR2 is YDEGEE. The CDR3 region has the DNA TGTGCCAGCAGGCAGGTCTACGAGCAGTACTTC. Protein: CASRQVYEQYF.

The chain joins TRBV10-3 to TRBJ2-1, with TRBD2 matching over 8 bases. Trimming cost V 4 bases and J 2 bases; bases outside gene matches: 1. The CDR3 length is 14 residues. CDR1 is ENHRY and CDR2 is SYGVKD in the germline V gene. The CDR3 sequence is CAISVGGAYNEQFF. The CDR3 nucleotides read TGTGCCATCAGTGTCGGGGGGGCCTACAATGAGCAGTTCTTC.

V usage is TRBV2 and J usage is TRBJ2-1; D might be TRBD2 (6 bases). V was shortened by 7 bases and J by 8 bases, with 21 bases between the two germline ends. Germline V gives CDR1 SNHLY, CDR2 FYNNEI. The CDR3 extends over 15 amino acids. The CDR3 spells CASTRRRGGGDEQFF. CDR3 nucleotide sequence: TGTGCCAGCACTCGCAGGAGGGGCGGTGGGGATGAGCAGTTCTTC.

The chain is built from TRBV6-6 and TRBJ2-7, with a weak D call TRBD1 (5 bases). The CDR3 is made up of 12 amino acids. Trimming shortened V by 2 bases and J by 5 bases, and 7 bases separated the two germline ends. The V gene's germline CDR1 is MNHNY and CDR2 SVGAGI (reference sequence). The CDR3 nucleotides are TGTGCCAGCAGTTACAGCAGGGACGAGCAGTACTTC. It specifies CASSYSRDEQYF.

The gene calls are TRBV12-5 and TRBJ2-2; 12 nucleotides align to TRBD2. The CDR3 extends over 18 amino acids. Germline CDR1 and CDR2: LGHNT and FRNRAP. With 7 bases clipped from V and 5 bases from J, the junction kept 14 bases outside the gene matches. This CDR3 is CASAPTSGRPSGTGELFF. The CDR3, as DNA: TGTGCTAGTGCCCCTACTAGCGGGAGGCCCTCAGGGACCGGGGAGCTGTTTTTT.

The V gene is TRBV11-2, the J gene TRBJ1-6, with 7 bases lining up with TRBD1. Germline V CDR1 and CDR2: SGHAT, FQNNGV. The junction had 6 bases not matched to a gene; V was cut back by 0 bases and J by 7 bases. The CDR3 runs to 16 residues. The CDR3 DNA is TGTGCCAGCAGCTTAGATCGGTACAGGGGAAATTCACCCCTCCACTTT. It is translated as CASSLDRYRGNSPLHF.

This clone came up once. V gene TRBV6-9 combines with J gene TRBJ1-1; 7 nucleotides align to TRBD1. The V gene end was trimmed by 7 bases and the J gene end by 7 bases; junction bases not matched to a gene: 6. The germline CDR1 and CDR2 sequences are MNHGY and SVAAGI. The CDR3 consists of 12 residues. The CDR3 bases are TGTGCCAGCAATCACGGACAGGTTGAAGCTTTCTTT. It is translated as CASNHGQVEAFF.

The chain carries TRBV6-5 and TRBJ1-2; the D gene is possibly TRBD1 (5 bases). The germline gives CDR1 MNHEY, CDR2 SVGAGI. The CDR3 is made up of 13 amino acids. Deletions cut 6 bases from V and 3 bases from J, with 11 bases between. CDR3 bases: TGTGCCAGCAGCCGTGACAGATACTATGGCTACACCTTC. As protein: CASSRDRYYGYTF.

This clone was seen a single time. This chain joins TRBV4-1 and TRBJ2-7, with D possibly matching TRBD1 (5 bases). Germline values: CDR1 MGHRA, CDR2 YSYEKL. Trimming left V 1 base short and J 2 bases short, with 12 bases between. The CDR3 totals 15 residues. CDR3 in amino acids: CASSQAWPRAYEQYF. CDR3 DNA: TGCGCCAGCAGCCAAGCCTGGCCCAGGGCCTACGAGCAGTACTTC.

The chain is built from TRBV7-9 and TRBJ1-6; weak D call: TRBD1 (6 bases). V lost 6 bases to trimming and J lost 8 bases, with 17 bases between them. CDR1 and CDR2 (germline): SEHNR, FQNEAQ (reference sequence). The CDR3 totals 15 residues. CDR3 DNA: TGTGCCAGCAGTTCCTCACAGGGCCGGGATTCACCCCTCCACTTT. Residues: CASSSSQGRDSPLHF.

The chain employs TRBV9 and TRBJ2-7; weak D call: TRBD1 (5 bases). Per germline, CDR1 SGDLS and CDR2 YYNGEE. The CDR3 is 13 amino acids. Trimming took 3 bases from V and 6 from J, leaving 13 bases between them. The CDR3 reads CASSADGQGEQYF. The CDR3 region has the DNA TGTGCCAGCAGCGCCGATGGGCAGGGCGAGCAGTACTTC.

The CDR3 DNA reads as TGTGCCAGCAGCGTCCCTGAGGCAGGCGACAGCTCCTACGAGCAGTACTTC. It yields the protein CASSVPEAGDSSYEQYF. J is TRBJ2-7 and V is TRBV9, with a tentative D call TRBD1 (5 bases). This CDR3 spans 17 amino acids. The V end lost 2 bases, the J end lost 0 bases, and 18 bases lay between the germline ends. From germline, CDR1 is SGDLS and CDR2 YYNGEE.

This sequence joins TRBV7-2 and TRBJ2-5; 9 nucleotides align to TRBD2. The germline gives CDR1 SGHTA, CDR2 FQGNSA. With 6 bases clipped from V and 2 bases from J, the junction kept 4 bases outside the gene matches. The CDR3 is 14 residues long. The CDR3 DNA follows: TGTGCCAGCAGTTGGGCGGGGGGGCAAGAGACCCAGTACTTC. Its translation is CASSWAGGQETQYF. The complete variable domain, with remaining parts taken from reference TRBV7-2 and TRBJ2-5, reads GAGVSQSPSNKVTEKGKDVELRCDPISGHTALYWYRQSLGQGLEFLIYFQGNSAPDKSGLPSDRFSAERTGGSVSTLTIQRTQQEDSAVYLCASSWAGGQETQYFGPGTRLLVL.